This TCR beta chain was recorded in a study of blood T cell repertoires in COVID-19. Study information: In each case, the material was cDNA or gDNA derived from T cells, B-cell-depleted T cells, or PBMCs.

Trimming removed 5 bases from V and 13 bases from J; junction bases left unmatched: 9. Germline CDR1 is MNHEY and CDR2 is SVGEGT. This CDR3 spans 14 amino acids. In the authors' methods: Researchers report that nucleated cell counts were estimated from reference gene primer amplification. This table comes from immunoSEQ multiplex PCR, and its TCRdb copy is limited to in-frame clones, with some not included. V, J and clone size derive from that table, while D and trimming were established from the DNA sequence. Of under 70,000 clones in the sample, 80% are singletons; the top ten hold more than 9.5%. This rearrangement joins TRBV6-2 or TRBV6-3 to TRBJ1-6, with TRBD1 matching over 9 bases. This TCR came from a human donor in a cohort sampled during active COVID-19. Sequenced input: peripheral blood. CDR3 residues: CASSDWGQGIPLHF. CDR3 nucleotide sequence: TGTGCCAGCAGTGACTGGGGACAGGGCATCCCCCTCCACTTT.